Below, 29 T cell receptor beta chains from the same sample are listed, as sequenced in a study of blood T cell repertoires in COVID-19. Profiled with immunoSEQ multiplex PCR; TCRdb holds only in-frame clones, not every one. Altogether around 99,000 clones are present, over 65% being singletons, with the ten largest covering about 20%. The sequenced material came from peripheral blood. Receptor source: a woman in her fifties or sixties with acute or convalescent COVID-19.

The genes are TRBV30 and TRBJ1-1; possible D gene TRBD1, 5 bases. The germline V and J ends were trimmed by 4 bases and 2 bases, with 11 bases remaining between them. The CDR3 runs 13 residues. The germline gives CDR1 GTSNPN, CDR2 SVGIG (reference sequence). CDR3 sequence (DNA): TGTGCCTGGACAGGACAATCCAACACTGAAGCTTTCTTT. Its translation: CAWTGQSNTEAFF.

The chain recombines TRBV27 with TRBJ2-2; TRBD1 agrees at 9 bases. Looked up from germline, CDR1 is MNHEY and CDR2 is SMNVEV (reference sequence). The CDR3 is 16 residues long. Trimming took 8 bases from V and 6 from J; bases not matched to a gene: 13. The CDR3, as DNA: TGTGCCAGCTTCCCTAGGGGGACAGGGAAGGCCGGGGAGCTGTTTTTT. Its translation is CASFPRGTGKAGELFF.

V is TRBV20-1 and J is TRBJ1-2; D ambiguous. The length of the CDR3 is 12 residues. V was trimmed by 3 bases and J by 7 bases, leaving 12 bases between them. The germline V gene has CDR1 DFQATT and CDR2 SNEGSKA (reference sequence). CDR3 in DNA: TGCAGTGCTAGTGGCGCTAATAGTGGCTACACCTTC. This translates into CSASGANSGYTF.

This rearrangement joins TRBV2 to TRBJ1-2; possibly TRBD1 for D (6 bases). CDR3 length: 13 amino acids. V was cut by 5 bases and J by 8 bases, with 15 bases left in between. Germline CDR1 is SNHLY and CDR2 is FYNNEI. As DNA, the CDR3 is TGTGCCAGCAGTACAGGGTCGGAAACGGGCTACACCTTC. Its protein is CASSTGSETGYTF.

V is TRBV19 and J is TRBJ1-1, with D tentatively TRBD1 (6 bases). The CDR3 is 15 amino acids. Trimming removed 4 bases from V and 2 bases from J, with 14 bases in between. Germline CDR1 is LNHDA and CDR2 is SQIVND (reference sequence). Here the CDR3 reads CASSRQGSGNTEAFF. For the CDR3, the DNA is TGTGCCAGTAGTAGGCAGGGGAGCGGTAACACTGAAGCTTTCTTT.

CDR3 in DNA: TGTGCCAGCAGCTTGCTAGCGGGAGGGCCCGGGGACAATGAGCAGTTCTTC. Residues: CASSLLAGGPGDNEQFF. The chain links TRBV5-4 to TRBJ2-1; 12 bases are a match to TRBD2. V shed 1 base and J 5 bases; nucleotides not matched to a gene: 7. The CDR3 consists of 17 residues. The germline CDR1 and CDR2 sequences are SGHNT and YYREEE (reference sequence).

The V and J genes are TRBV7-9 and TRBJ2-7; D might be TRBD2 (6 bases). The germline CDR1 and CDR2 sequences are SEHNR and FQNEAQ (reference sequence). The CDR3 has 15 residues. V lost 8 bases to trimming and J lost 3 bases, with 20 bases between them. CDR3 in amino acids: CASGQAGRKDYEQYF. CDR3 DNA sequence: TGTGCCAGCGGCCAGGCGGGGCGGAAAGACTACGAGCAGTACTTC.

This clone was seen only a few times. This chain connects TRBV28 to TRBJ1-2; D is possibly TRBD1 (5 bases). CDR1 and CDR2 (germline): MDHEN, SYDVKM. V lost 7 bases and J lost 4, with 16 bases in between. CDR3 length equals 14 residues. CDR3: CASTPSWGLYGYTF. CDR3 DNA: TGTGCCAGCACACCCAGTTGGGGCCTCTATGGCTACACCTTC.

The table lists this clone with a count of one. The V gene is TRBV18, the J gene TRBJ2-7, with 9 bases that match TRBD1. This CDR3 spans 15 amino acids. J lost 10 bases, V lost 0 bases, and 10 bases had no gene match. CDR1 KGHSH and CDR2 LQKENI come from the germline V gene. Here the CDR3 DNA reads TGTGCCAGCTCACCACCGCTCGGACAGGGGATTCTTCAGTACTTC. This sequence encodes CASSPPLGQGILQYF.

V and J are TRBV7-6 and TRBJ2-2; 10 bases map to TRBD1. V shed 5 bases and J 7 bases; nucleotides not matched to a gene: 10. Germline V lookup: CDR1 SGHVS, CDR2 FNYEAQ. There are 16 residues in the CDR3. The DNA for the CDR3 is TGTGCCAGCAGCCCGGGACAGGGGAGTATAGACGGGGAGCTGTTTTTT. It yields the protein CASSPGQGSIDGELFF.

The CDR3 region is CASREQGANTEAFF. The CDR3 DNA sequence: TGCGCCAGCAGAGAACAGGGGGCGAACACTGAAGCTTTCTTT. The chain links TRBV10-2 to TRBJ1-1; the match to TRBD1 covers 9 bases. The V segment lost 6 bases and the J segment 1 base; nucleotides outside the gene matches: 3. The V gene's germline CDR1 is WSHSY and CDR2 SAAADI. The length of the CDR3 is 14 residues.

CDR3 sequence reads: CASSEGGGNQPQHF. In DNA, the CDR3 is TGTGCCAGCAGTGAGGGCGGGGGCAATCAGCCCCAGCATTTT. The V and J genes are TRBV2 and TRBJ1-5; D remains unclear. The V gene lost 3 bases and the J gene lost 2 bases, with 8 bases spanning the gap. The germline CDR1 and CDR2 sequences are SNHLY and FYNNEI. This CDR3 has 14 amino acids.

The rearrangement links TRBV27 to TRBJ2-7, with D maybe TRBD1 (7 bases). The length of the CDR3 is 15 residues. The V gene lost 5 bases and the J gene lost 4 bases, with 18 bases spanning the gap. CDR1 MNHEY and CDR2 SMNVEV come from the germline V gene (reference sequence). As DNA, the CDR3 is TGTGCCAGCAGTCCCGGAGGGGGCGCGGGTTACGAGCAGTACTTC. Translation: CASSPGGGAGYEQYF.

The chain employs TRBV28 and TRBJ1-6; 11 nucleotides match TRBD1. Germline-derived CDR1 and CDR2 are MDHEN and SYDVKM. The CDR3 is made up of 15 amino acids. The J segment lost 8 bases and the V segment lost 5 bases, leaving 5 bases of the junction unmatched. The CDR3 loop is CASSRWDRGDSPLHF. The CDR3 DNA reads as TGTGCCAGCAGTAGATGGGACAGGGGGGATTCACCCCTCCACTTT.

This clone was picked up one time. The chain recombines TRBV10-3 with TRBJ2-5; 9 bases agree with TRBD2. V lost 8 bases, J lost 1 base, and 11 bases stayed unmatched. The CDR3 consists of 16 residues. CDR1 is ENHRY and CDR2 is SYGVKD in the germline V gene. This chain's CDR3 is CAIGSAGGGSQETQYF. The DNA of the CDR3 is TGTGCCATCGGGTCGGCGGGAGGGGGGTCCCAAGAGACCCAGTACTTC.

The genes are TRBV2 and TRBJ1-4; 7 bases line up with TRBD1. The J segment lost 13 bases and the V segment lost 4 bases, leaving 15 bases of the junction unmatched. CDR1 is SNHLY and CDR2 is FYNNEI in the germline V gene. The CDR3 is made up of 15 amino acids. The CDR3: CASSGTGTYGGGLFF. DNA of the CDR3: TGTGCCAGCAGTGGGACAGGCACCTACGGGGGGGGACTGTTTTTT. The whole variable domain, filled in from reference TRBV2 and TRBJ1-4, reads EPEVTQTPSHQVTQMGQEVILRCVPISNHLYFYWYRQILGQKVEFLVSFYNNEISEKSEIFDDQFSVERPDGSNFTLKIRSTKLEDSAMYFCASSGTGTYGGGLFFGSGTQLSVL.

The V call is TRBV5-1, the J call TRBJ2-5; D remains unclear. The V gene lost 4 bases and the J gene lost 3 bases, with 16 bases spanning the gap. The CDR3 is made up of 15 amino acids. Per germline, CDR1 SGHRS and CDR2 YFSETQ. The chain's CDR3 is CASSRLGAGEETQYF. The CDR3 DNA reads TGCGCCAGCAGCAGACTCGGCGCTGGAGAAGAGACCCAGTACTTC.

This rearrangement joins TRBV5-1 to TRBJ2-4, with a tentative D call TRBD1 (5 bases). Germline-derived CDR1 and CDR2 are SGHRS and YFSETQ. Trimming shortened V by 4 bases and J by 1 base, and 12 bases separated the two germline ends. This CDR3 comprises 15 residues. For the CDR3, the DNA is TGCGCCAGCAGCGATAATCCAGGGGCCAAAAACATTCAGTACTTC. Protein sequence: CASSDNPGAKNIQYF.

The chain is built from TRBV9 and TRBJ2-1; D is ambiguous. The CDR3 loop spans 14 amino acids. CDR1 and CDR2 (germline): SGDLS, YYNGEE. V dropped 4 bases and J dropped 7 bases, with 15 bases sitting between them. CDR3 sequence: CASSTTERPNEQFF. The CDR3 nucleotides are TGTGCCAGCAGCACCACCGAGAGGCCTAATGAGCAGTTCTTC.

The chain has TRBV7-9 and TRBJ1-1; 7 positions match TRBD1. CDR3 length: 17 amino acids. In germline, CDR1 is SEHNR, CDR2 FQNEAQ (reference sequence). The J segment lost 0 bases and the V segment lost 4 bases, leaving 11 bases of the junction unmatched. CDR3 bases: TGTGCCAGCAGCTCGAGTTCCGGGACAGTTTTGAACACTGAAGCTTTCTTT. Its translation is CASSSSSGTVLNTEAFF.

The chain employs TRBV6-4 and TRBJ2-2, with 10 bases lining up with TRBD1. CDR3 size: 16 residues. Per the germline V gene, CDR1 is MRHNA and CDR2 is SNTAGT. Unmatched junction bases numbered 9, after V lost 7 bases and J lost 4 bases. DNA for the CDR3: TGTGCCAGCACCCCCCGGGGACAGGGGATCACCGGGGAGCTGTTTTTT. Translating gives CASTPRGQGITGELFF.

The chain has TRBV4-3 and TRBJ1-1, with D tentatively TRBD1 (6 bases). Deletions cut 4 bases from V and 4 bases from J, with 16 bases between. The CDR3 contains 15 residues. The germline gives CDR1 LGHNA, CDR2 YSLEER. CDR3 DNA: TGCGCCAGCAGCCCCCCCGGGGGGCAAGGCACTGAAGCTTTCTTT. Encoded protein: CASSPPGGQGTEAFF.

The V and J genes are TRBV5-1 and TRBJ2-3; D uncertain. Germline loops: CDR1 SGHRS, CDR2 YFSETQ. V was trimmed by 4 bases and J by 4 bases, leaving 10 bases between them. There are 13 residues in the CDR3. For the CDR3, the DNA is TGCGCCAGCAGCGGGCTGCTCCCAGATACGCAGTATTTT. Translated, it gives CASSGLLPDTQYF.

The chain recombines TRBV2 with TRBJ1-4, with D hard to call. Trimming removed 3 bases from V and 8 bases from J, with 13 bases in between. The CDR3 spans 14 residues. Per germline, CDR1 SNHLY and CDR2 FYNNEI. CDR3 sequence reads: CASSDQRNREKLFF. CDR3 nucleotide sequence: TGTGCCAGCAGTGATCAGAGGAATCGGGAAAAACTGTTTTTT. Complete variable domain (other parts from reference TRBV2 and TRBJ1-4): EPEVTQTPSHQVTQMGQEVILRCVPISNHLYFYWYRQILGQKVEFLVSFYNNEISEKSEIFDDQFSVERPDGSNFTLKIRSTKLEDSAMYFCASSDQRNREKLFFGSGTQLSVL.

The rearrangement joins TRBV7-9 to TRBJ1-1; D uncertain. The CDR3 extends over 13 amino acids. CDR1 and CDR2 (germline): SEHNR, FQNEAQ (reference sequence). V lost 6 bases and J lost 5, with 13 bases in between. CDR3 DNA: TGTGCCAGCAGACGAGACCCGGGGACTGAAGCTTTCTTT. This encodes CASRRDPGTEAFF.

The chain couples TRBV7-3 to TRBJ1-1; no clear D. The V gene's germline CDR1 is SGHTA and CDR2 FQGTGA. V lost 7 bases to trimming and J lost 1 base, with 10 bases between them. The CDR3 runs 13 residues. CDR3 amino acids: CASMEGPNTEAFF. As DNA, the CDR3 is TGTGCCAGCATGGAGGGCCCGAACACTGAAGCTTTCTTT.

CDR3 bases: TGTGCCTGGAGTGTTACGGGGGTTGGGGAGACCCAGTACTTC. Translation gives CAWSVTGVGETQYF. This rearrangement joins TRBV30 to TRBJ2-5; possible D gene TRBD2, 6 bases. CDR3 length: 14 amino acids. Germline-derived CDR1 and CDR2 are GTSNPN and SVGIG (reference sequence). V lost 0 bases to trimming and J lost 5 bases, with 13 bases between them.

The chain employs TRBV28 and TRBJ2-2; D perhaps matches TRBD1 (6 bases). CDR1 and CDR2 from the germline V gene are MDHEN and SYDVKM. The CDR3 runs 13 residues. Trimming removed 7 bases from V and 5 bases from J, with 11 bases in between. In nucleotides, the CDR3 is TGTGCCAGCATTTTTAGGGGGACCGGGGAGCTGTTTTTT. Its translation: CASIFRGTGELFF.

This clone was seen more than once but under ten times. CDR3 sequence (DNA): TGTGCCAGCAGCATCGGGGTGACAGGGGGACGGGAGACCCAGTACTTC. It translates to CASSIGVTGGRETQYF. The rearrangement links TRBV9 to TRBJ2-5; TRBD1 matches 9 bases. The V gene's germline CDR1 is SGDLS and CDR2 YYNGEE. The CDR3 sequence is 16 residues long. Trimming cost V 4 bases and J 5 bases; bases outside gene matches: 12. The full variable domain, rest sourced from reference TRBV9 and TRBJ2-5, is DSGVTQTPKHLITATGQRVTLRCSPRSGDLSVYWYQQSLDQGLQFLIQYYNGEERAKGNILERFSAQQFPDLHSELNLSSLELGDSALYFCASSIGVTGGRETQYFGPGTRLLVL.